This TCR beta chain was captured in a study of cytotoxic CD8 clonotypes in ibrutinib-treated CLL. Study-level information: Responses comprised approximately 24 partial and 2 complete; at median around 70 months, about 14 remained remitted and around 12 progressed.

Points on this clone: Its matching antigen is unknown.

Measured with immunoSEQ multiplex PCR; TCRdb has only the in-frame clones, and not every one. Altogether 300,000 to 400,000 clones are present, 60% to 80% being singletons, with the ten largest covering around 6.3%. Study results and limitations: Patients had baseline clonality above age-matched healthy donors, and this clonality moved with circulating CD8+ T-cell counts.

The CDR3 runs 15 residues. CDR1 MDHEN and CDR2 SYDVKM come from the germline V gene. Trimming at V came to 6 bases and at J to 4 bases, leaving 11 bases not matched to a gene. This clonotype was sampled from a human donor with chronic lymphocytic leukemia. The input for sequencing was PBMCs, taken after 36 months of ibrutinib treatment. The chain couples TRBV28 to TRBJ2-7, with TRBD2 matching over 8 bases. CDR3 protein: CASSRRIAGLYEQYF. CDR3 DNA sequence: TGTGCCAGCAGCCGCAGAATAGCGGGACTTTACGAGCAGTACTTC.